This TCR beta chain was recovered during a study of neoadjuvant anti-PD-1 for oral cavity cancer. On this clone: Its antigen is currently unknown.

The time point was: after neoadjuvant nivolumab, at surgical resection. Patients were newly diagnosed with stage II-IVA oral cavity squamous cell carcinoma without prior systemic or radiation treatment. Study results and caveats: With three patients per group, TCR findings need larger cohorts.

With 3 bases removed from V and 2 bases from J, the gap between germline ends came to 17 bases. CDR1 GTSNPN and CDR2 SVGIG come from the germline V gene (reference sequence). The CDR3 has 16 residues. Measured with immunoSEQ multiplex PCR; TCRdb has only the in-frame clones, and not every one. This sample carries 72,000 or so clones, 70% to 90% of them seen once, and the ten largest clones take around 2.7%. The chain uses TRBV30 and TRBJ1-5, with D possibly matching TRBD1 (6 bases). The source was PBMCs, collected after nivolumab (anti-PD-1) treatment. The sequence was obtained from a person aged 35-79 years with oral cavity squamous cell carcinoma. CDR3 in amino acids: CAWRDRLTGGNQPQHF. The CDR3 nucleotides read TGTGCCTGGAGGGACCGATTGACAGGCGGCAATCAGCCCCAGCATTTT.